The clone carrying this T cell receptor (beta chain) has at least ten counts. V was shortened by 3 bases and J by 4 bases, with 4 bases between the two germline ends. Germline CDR1 reads SGHNT; CDR2 reads YYREEE (reference sequence). The CDR3 runs 11 residues. Regarding time point: longitudinal time-point 3. This entry belongs to a study of neurological immune-mediated disorders. TCRdb passed the 5' RACE reads through MiXCR, listing each CDR3 protein once. The table shows around 100,000 distinct CDR3 sequences, with about a tenth occurring only once. Material: PBMCs. The rearrangement uses TRBV5-4 and TRBJ1-2; D gene unclear. This TCR was sampled from a female donor with HTLV-1-associated myelopathy (HAM/TSP). DNA of the CDR3: TGTGCCAGCAGCTCCGGCTATGGCTACACCTTC. Translating gives CASSSGYGYTF.